Given below is one TCR beta chain in context. The data stem from a study of blood T cell repertoires in COVID-19. Study in general: The origin of the acute and convalescent COVID-19 samples was the United States, Italy and Spain. Sources were T cells, B-cell-depleted T cells, or PBMCs; the material itself was cDNA or gDNA.

Original methodology: Scientists estimated how many nucleated cells there were by amplifying reference gene primers. Only in-frame clones appear in the TCRdb table, and some are missing; sequencing was by immunoSEQ multiplex PCR. For V, J and clone size, that table is used; D and trimming come from the DNA. The sample lists about 110,000 clones, 87% occurring once. CDR1 and CDR2 from the germline V gene are KGHSH and LQKENI. This CDR3 comprises 18 residues. Trimming removed 6 bases from V and 4 bases from J; junction bases left unmatched: 9. Sequences were obtained from peripheral blood. The genes are TRBV18 and TRBJ2-2; 15 bases line up with TRBD2. The receptor was isolated from a human donor in a cohort sampled during active COVID-19. The CDR3 is CASSSGLAGGGSTGELFF. Here the CDR3 DNA reads TGTGCCAGCTCTTCGGGACTAGCGGGAGGAGGGAGCACCGGGGAGCTGTTTTTT.